This record covers a single TCR beta chain. The antigen is undetermined. The sample comes from a study of T cells after yellow fever vaccination. General observations from the study: Clones that expanded after primary vaccination mostly reappeared after the booster (approximately 96% CD4, 88% CD8).

TCRdb passed the 5' RACE reads through MiXCR, listing each CDR3 protein once. The repertoire includes under 500,000 distinct CDR3 sequences, roughly a sixth of them detected once, and 15% to 20% sits in the top ten. Germline V lookup: CDR1 SGHAT, CDR2 FQNNGV. This CDR3 region has 14 residues. V shed 5 bases and J shed 4 bases, with 14 bases lying between them. The rearrangement joins TRBV11-2 to TRBJ1-2; D possibly corresponds to TRBD1 (5 bases). The sample here was PBMCs, taken before the yellow fever booster vaccination. This clonotype was obtained from a man younger than 35 who received the YFV17D yellow fever vaccine. CDR3: CASSAAGFAYGYTF. DNA for the CDR3: TGTGCCAGCAGCGCGGCAGGGTTTGCCTATGGCTACACCTTC.